The 6 T cell receptor beta chains below come from one sample, sequenced in a study of vaccination effects on CD4 cells after COVID-19. No antigen has been assigned to these receptors. ViraFEST assay sequencing came after antigen-specific CD4+ T cells were expanded with viral peptide pools. Following an approximately ten-day culture, CD4+ T cells were purified. Data came from immunoSEQ multiplex PCR; TCRdb stores just in-frame clones and leaves some out. Among tens of thousands of clones listed, 75% to 85% were seen once. This specimen was CD4+ T cells from PBMCs cultured with HCoV-229E spike peptides, taken before COVID-19 vaccination. The receptors derive from a human donor who received a COVID-19 vaccine.

Only one count was recorded for this clone. This chain links TRBV5-1 with TRBJ2-5; 13 nucleotides align to TRBD2. CDR3 size: 19 residues. Germline loops: CDR1 SGHRS, CDR2 YFSETQ. V was pared by 4 bases and J by 0 bases, with 12 bases of the junction left unmatched. The CDR3 bases are TGCGCCAGCAGCAGATCCGGGACTAGCGGGGTGCTGTACCAAGAGACCCAGTACTTC. Its protein product is CASSRSGTSGVLYQETQYF.

V is TRBV5-5 and J is TRBJ1-2, with D unclear. Germline loops: CDR1 SGHKS, CDR2 YYEKEE (reference sequence). V lost 0 bases to trimming and J lost 3 bases, with 3 bases between them. The CDR3 consists of 12 residues. The CDR3, as DNA: TGTGCCAGCAGCTTGGAGTACTATGGCTACACCTTC. Its translation is CASSLEYYGYTF.

This clone was seen just once. The chain carries TRBV18 and TRBJ1-3; 8 nucleotides match TRBD1. Germline-derived CDR1 and CDR2 are KGHSH and LQKENI. With 6 bases clipped from V and 6 bases from J, the junction kept 4 bases outside the gene matches. This CDR3 has 13 residues. The chain's CDR3 is CASSQGAANTIYF. The CDR3 nucleotides are TGTGCCAGCTCTCAGGGGGCGGCAAACACCATATATTTT.

This clone is labeled as medium-sized. CDR3 protein: CASLHWGTGGRYGYTF. As DNA, the CDR3 is TGTGCCAGCCTACATTGGGGGACAGGGGGCAGGTATGGCTACACCTTC. The V and J genes are TRBV27 and TRBJ1-2; 12 nucleotides match TRBD1. Germline V gene sequence: CDR1 MNHEY, CDR2 SMNVEV (reference sequence). The CDR3 has 16 residues. Trimming took 8 bases from V and 5 from J; bases not matched to a gene: 12.

The chain combines TRBV5-1 with TRBJ2-1; 7 bases are shared with TRBD2. The CDR3 consists of 16 residues. V trimming: 1 base; J trimming: 1 base; junction bases outside the gene matches: 5. Germline-derived CDR1 and CDR2 are SGHRS and YFSETQ. The CDR3 DNA reads TGCGCCAGCAGCTTGAGTGGGGGGGGATCCTACAATGAGCAGTTCTTC. This codes for CASSLSGGGSYNEQFF.

V gene TRBV6-5 combines with J gene TRBJ2-2; D possibly corresponds to TRBD1 (6 bases). This CDR3 comprises 16 residues. Germline-derived CDR1 and CDR2 are MNHEY and SVGAGI. V lost 2 bases and J 0 bases, leaving 10 bases between the germline ends. The CDR3 nucleotides are TGTGCCAGCAGTTACGTGGACAGACCGAACACCGGGGAGCTGTTTTTT. The encoded protein is CASSYVDRPNTGELFF.